This T cell receptor beta chain was captured by sequencing in a study of T cell changes during pregnancy in multiple sclerosis. Assay used: immunoSEQ multiplex PCR; TCRdb lists only in-frame clones, some missing. The sample records about 87,000 clones, approximately 92% being singletons. Germline values: CDR1 MNHEY, CDR2 SMNVEV (reference sequence). Between the trimmed V and J ends, which lost 5 bases and 2 bases, there was a span of 12 bases. There are 14 residues in the CDR3. The V and J genes are TRBV27 and TRBJ2-5; the D gene is possibly TRBD1 (5 bases). The clonotype originates from a female donor in good health, enrolled as a control in a pregnancy study. This material consisted of peripheral blood, taken in the third trimester of pregnancy. The CDR3 here is CASSPPGKQETQYF. CDR3 DNA: TGTGCCAGCAGTCCGCCAGGGAAACAAGAGACCCAGTACTTC.